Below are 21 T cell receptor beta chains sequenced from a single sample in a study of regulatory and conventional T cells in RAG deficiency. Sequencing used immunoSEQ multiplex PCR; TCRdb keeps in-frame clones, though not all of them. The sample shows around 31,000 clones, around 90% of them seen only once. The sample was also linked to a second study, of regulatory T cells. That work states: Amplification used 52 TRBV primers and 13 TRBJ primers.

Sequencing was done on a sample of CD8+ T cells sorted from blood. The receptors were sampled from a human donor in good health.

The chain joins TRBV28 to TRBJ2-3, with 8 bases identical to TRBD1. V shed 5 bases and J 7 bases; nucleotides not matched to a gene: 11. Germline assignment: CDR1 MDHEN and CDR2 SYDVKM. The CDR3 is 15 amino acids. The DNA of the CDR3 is TGTGCCAGCAGTCCTTCCTCAGGGGGCCTCTATACGCAGTATTTT. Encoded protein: CASSPSSGGLYTQYF.

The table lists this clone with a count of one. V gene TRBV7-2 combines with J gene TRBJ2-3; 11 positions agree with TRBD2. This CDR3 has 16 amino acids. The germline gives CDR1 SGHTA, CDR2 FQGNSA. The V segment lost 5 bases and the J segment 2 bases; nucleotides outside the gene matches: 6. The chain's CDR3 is CASSPVAGGPTDTQYF. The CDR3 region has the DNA TGTGCCAGCAGCCCAGTAGCGGGGGGGCCCACAGATACGCAGTATTTT.

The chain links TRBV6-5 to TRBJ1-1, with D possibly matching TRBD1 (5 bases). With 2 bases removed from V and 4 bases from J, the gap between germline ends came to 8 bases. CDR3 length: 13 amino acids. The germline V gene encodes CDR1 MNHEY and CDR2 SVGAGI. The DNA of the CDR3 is TGTGCCAGCAGTTACGGGGGGGGCACTGAAGCTTTCTTT. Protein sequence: CASSYGGGTEAFF.

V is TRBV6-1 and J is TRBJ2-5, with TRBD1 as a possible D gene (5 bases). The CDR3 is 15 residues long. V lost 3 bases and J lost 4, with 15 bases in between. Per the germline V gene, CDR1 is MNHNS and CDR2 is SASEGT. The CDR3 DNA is TGTGCCAGCAGTGATACCCCAGGGTGGGGAGAGACCCAGTACTTC. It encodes CASSDTPGWGETQYF.

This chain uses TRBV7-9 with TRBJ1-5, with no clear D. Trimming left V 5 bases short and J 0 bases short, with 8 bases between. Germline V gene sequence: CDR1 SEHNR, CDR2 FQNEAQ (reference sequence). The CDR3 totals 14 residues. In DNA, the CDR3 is TGTGCCAGCAGCCTGGAGGATAGCAATCAGCCCCAGCATTTT. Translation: CASSLEDSNQPQHF.

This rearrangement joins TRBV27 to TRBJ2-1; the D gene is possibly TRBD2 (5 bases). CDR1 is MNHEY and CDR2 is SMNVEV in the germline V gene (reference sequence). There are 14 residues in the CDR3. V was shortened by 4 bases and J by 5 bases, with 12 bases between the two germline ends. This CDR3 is CASSSGRGHNEQFF. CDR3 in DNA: TGTGCCAGCAGTTCCGGCCGGGGTCACAATGAGCAGTTCTTC.

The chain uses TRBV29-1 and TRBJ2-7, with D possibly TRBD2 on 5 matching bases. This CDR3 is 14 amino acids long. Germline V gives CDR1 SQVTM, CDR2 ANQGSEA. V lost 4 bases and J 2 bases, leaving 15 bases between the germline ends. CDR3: CSVAAGRSAYEQYF. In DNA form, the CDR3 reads TGCAGCGTTGCGGCGGGCAGATCAGCCTACGAGCAGTACTTC.

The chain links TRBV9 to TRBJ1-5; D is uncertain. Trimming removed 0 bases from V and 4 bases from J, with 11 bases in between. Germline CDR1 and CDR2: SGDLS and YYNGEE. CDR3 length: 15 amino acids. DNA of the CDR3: TGTGCCAGCAGCGTAGGGGGTTCAGTAAATCAGCCCCAGCATTTT. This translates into CASSVGGSVNQPQHF.

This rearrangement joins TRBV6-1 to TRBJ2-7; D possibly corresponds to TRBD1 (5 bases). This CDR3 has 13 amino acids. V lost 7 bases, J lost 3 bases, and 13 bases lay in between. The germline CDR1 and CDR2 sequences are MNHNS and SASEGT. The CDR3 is CASIGHINYEQYF. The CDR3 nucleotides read TGTGCCAGCATAGGACATATCAACTACGAGCAGTACTTC.

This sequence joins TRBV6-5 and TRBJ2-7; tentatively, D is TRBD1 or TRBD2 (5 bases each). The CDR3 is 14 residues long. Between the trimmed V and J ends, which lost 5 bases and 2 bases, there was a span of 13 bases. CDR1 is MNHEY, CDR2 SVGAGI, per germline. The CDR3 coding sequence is TGTGCCAGCAGTCCTCCAGGGAGCCCCTACGAGCAGTACTTC. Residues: CASSPPGSPYEQYF.

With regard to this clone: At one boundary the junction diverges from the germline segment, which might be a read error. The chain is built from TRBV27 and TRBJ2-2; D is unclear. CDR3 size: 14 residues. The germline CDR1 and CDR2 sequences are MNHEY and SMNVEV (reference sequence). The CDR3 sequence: CASSLGLGTGELFF. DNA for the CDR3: TGTGCCAGTAGTTTAGGGTTAGGCACCGGGGAGCTGTTTTTT.

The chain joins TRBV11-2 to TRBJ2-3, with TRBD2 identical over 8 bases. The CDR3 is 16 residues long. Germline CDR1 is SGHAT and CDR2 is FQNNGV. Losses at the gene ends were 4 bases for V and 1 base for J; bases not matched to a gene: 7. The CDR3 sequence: CASSSGLVLGTDTQYF. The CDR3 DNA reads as TGTGCCAGCAGCTCGGGACTAGTCCTTGGCACAGATACGCAGTATTTT.

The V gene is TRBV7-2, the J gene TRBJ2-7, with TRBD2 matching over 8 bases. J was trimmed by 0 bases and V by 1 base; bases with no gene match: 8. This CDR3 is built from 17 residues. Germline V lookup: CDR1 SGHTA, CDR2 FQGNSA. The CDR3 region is CASSLEGSGVTSYEQYF. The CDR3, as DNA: TGTGCCAGCAGCTTAGAGGGTAGCGGGGTTACCTCCTACGAGCAGTACTTC.

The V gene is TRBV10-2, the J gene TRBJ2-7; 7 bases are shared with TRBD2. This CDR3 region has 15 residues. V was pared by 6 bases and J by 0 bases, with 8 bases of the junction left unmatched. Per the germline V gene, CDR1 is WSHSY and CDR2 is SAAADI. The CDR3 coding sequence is TGCGCCAGCAGCGGGGGGACCACCCTCTCCTACGAGCAGTACTTC. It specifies CASSGGTTLSYEQYF.

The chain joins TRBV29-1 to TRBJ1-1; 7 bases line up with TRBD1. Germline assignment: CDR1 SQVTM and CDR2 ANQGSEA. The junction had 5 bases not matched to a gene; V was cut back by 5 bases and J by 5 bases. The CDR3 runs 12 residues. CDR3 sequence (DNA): TGCAGCGTTCCGGGACAGAGAACTGAAGCTTTCTTT. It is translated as CSVPGQRTEAFF.

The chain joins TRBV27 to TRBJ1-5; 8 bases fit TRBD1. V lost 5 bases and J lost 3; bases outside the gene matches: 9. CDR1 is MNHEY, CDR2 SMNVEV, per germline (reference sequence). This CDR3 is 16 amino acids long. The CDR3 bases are TGTGCCAGCAGTACAAAGGGGGACAGGCCCAATCAGCCCCAGCATTTT. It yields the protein CASSTKGDRPNQPQHF.

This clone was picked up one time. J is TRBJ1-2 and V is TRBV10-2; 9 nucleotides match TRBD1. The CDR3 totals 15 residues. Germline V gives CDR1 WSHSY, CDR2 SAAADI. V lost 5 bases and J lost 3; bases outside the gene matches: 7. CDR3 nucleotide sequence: TGCGCCAGCAGTTCCGACGGGACAGGGTACTATGGCTACACCTTC. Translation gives CASSSDGTGYYGYTF.

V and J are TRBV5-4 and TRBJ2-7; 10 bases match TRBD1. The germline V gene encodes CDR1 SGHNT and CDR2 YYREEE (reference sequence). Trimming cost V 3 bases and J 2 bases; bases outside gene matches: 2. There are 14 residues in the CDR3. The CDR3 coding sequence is TGTGCCAGCAGCTGGGGACAGGGGACCTACGAGCAGTACTTC. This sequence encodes CASSWGQGTYEQYF.

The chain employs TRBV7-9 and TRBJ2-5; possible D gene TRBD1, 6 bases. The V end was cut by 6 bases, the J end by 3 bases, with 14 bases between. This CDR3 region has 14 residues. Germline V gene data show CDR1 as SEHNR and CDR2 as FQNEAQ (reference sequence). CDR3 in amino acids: CASRFGGEKETQYF. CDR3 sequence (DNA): TGTGCCAGCAGGTTTGGGGGCGAAAAAGAGACCCAGTACTTC.

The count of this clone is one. As DNA, the CDR3 is TGTGCCAGCAGTTTATCAACAGGGGGAGAGTTCAATGAGCAGTTCTTC. It encodes CASSLSTGGEFNEQFF. V is TRBV27 and J is TRBJ2-1; 8 bases match TRBD1. CDR1 is MNHEY, CDR2 SMNVEV, per germline (reference sequence). Trimming at V came to 0 bases and at J to 6 bases, leaving 7 bases not matched to a gene. This CDR3 is built from 16 residues.

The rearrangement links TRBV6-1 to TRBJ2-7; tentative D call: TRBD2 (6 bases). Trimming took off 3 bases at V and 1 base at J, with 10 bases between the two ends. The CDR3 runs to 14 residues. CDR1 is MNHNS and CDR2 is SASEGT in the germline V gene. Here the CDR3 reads CASSEETSSYEQYF. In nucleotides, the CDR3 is TGTGCCAGCAGTGAGGAGACTAGTTCCTACGAGCAGTACTTC.